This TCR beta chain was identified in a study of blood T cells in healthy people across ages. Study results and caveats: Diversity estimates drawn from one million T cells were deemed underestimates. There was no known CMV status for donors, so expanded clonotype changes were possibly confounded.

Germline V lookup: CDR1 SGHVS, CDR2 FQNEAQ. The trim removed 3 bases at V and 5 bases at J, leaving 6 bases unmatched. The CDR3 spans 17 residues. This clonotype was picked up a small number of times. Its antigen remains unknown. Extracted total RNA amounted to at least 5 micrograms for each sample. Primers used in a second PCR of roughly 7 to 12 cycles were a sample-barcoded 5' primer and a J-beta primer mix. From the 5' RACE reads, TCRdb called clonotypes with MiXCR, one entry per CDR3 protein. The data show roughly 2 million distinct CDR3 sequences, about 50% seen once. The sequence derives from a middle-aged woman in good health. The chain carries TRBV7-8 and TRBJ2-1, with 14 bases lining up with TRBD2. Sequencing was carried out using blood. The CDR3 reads CASSFGLAGGGDNEQFF. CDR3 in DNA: TGTGCCAGCAGCTTCGGACTAGCGGGGGGCGGAGACAATGAGCAGTTCTTC.